This T cell receptor (beta chain) stems from a study of identical twins. Trimming took 3 bases from V and 5 from J; bases not matched to a gene: 2. The CDR3 has 13 residues. Germline V gives CDR1 MNHNS, CDR2 SASEGT. Points from the study as a whole: Among out-of-frame alpha sequences shared by twins, low generation probability occurred in excess.

A single record per CDR3 protein comes from TCRdb applying MiXCR to the 5' RACE reads. This sample has more than 200,000 distinct CDR3 sequences, with over 11% found just once. In this sample, this clonotype turned up a few times. Its target is not known. The sample taken for sequencing was memory (CD45RO+) T cells sorted from blood. The gene calls are TRBV6-1 and TRBJ2-5; 8 positions agree with TRBD1. The receptor was derived from a woman aged 18-30 years in good health. The CDR3 DNA is TGTGCCAGCAGTGACAGGGGGCGGGAGACCCAGTACTTC. Translation gives CASSDRGRETQYF.